The 17 T cell receptor beta chains listed next were all sequenced from one sample in a study of beta chain features in type 1 diabetes. Study observations and caveats: There was a moderate but significant shortening of TCRB CDR3s in all four CD4+ subsets of Type 1 diabetes patients.

Their antigen targets remain unknown. Since all of the isolated RNA was reverse transcribed, expressed TCRB transcripts were what got sequenced. Generated by immunoSEQ multiplex PCR, the TCRdb table keeps only in-frame clones and is missing some. The data hold hundreds of thousands of clones, with 9.3% observed a single time. Sequenced: central memory CD4+ T cells from blood. These receptors were collected from a man aged 30-40 years with type 1 diabetes.

This sequence joins TRBV5-1 and TRBJ1-4; 7 bases match TRBD1. The CDR3 length is 14 residues. CDR1 SGHRS and CDR2 YFSETQ come from the germline V gene. Unmatched junction bases numbered 6, after V lost 3 bases and J lost 7 bases. The chain's CDR3 is CASSSRGGSEKLFF. DNA for the CDR3: TGCGCCAGCAGCTCCAGAGGGGGCAGTGAAAAACTGTTTTTT.

This clone was counted only a few times. The genes are TRBV18 and TRBJ2-6; the match to TRBD1 covers 7 bases. CDR3 length: 18 amino acids. The trim removed 4 bases at V and 0 bases at J, leaving 9 bases unmatched. Germline CDR1 reads KGHSH; CDR2 reads LQKENI. The CDR3 DNA reads TGTGCCAGCTCACTCGTGGACAGGCTCTACTCTGGGGCCAACGTCCTGACTTTC. It is translated as CASSLVDRLYSGANVLTF.

This clone was counted between two and nine times. V and J are TRBV5-4 and TRBJ1-2; no reliable D call. CDR1 SGHNT and CDR2 YYREEE come from the germline V gene (reference sequence). V was clipped by 1 base and J by 0 bases, with 13 bases between them. This CDR3 is 16 amino acids long. This CDR3 reads CASSLRLVGTNYGYTF. The CDR3 bases are TGTGCCAGCAGCTTGCGTTTGGTCGGGACTAACTATGGCTACACCTTC.

This clone appeared a few times. The chain combines TRBV6-6 with TRBJ2-2, with 7 bases identical to TRBD1. J was trimmed by 3 bases and V by 5 bases; bases with no gene match: 3. Looked up from germline, CDR1 is MNHNY and CDR2 is SVGAGI (reference sequence). The CDR3 contains 14 residues. CDR3 bases: TGTGCCAGCAGTATCGGACAGGACACCGGGGAGCTGTTTTTT. This gives the protein CASSIGQDTGELFF.

This clone was picked up a small number of times. The chain carries TRBV18 and TRBJ1-1, with TRBD1 matching 7 bases. The length of the CDR3 is 14 residues. The V gene end was trimmed by 4 bases and the J gene end by 2 bases; junction bases not matched to a gene: 4. Germline CDR1 and CDR2: KGHSH and LQKENI. The CDR3 loop is CASSQGQTNTEAFF. In DNA form, the CDR3 reads TGTGCCAGCTCACAGGGACAGACAAACACTGAAGCTTTCTTT.

DNA of the CDR3: TGTGCCAGCAGCCAAGAATGGTTAGCGGCCGAGCAGTACTTC. It codes for CASSQEWLAAEQYF. The chain employs TRBV14 and TRBJ2-7; possible D gene TRBD2, 6 bases. The germline V and J ends were trimmed by 0 bases and 6 bases, with 12 bases remaining between them. The germline V gene encodes CDR1 SGHDN and CDR2 FVKESK. The CDR3 has 14 amino acids.

V gene TRBV28 combines with J gene TRBJ1-1; D is ambiguous. CDR3 size: 11 residues. Germline V gives CDR1 MDHEN, CDR2 SYDVKM. V lost 3 bases to trimming and J lost 7 bases, with 6 bases between them. The CDR3 sequence: CASSFHGEAFF. The DNA for the CDR3 is TGTGCCAGCAGTTTTCACGGTGAAGCTTTCTTT.

V usage is TRBV10-1 and J usage is TRBJ1-6; the match to TRBD1 covers 7 bases. CDR1 and CDR2 (germline): WNHNN, SYGVQD (reference sequence). The V and J ends lost 5 bases and 10 bases, in that order; junction bases with no gene match: 8. The CDR3 is 14 residues long. In DNA, the CDR3 is TGCGCCAGCAGTCGTGGGAGGGACAGCTCACCCCTCCACTTT. Translation: CASSRGRDSSPLHF.

Points on this clone: The CDR3 ends on some other residue instead of the conserved phenylalanine or tryptophan, so this is likely a read error. The DNA is left out, because the CDR3 cannot be placed on it with certainty; the CDR3 is given as TCRdb lists it. The CDR3 protein is CASSKGGG. The V call is TRBV21-1, the J call TRBJ1-1; the DNA was not used to check the table's D call, TRBD1. TRBV21-1 is annotated as a pseudogene. The CDR3 is made up of 8 amino acids, end residues included.

This chain links TRBV15 with TRBJ2-3, with TRBD2 identical over 13 bases. Trimming cost V 5 bases and J 3 bases; bases outside gene matches: 2. The CDR3 is made up of 15 amino acids. The germline V gene encodes CDR1 LNHNV and CDR2 YYDKDF (reference sequence). CDR3 DNA: TGTGCCACCAGCGGGGGACTAGCGGGGACAGATACGCAGTATTTT. The encoded protein is CATSGGLAGTDTQYF.

The rearrangement links TRBV28 to TRBJ2-3; 8 bases map to TRBD1. The CDR3 has 15 amino acids. With 2 bases clipped from V and 6 bases from J, the junction kept 7 bases outside the gene matches. Germline V lookup: CDR1 MDHEN, CDR2 SYDVKM. CDR3 nucleotides: TGTGCCAGCAGTTTAGGTGTCCAGGGGGCGGATACGCAGTATTTT. It yields the protein CASSLGVQGADTQYF.

The chain links TRBV19 to TRBJ2-5; D may be TRBD1 (6 bases). Germline V gene sequence: CDR1 LNHDA, CDR2 SQIVND (reference sequence). The length of the CDR3 is 15 residues. Trimming left V 3 bases short and J 5 bases short, with 16 bases between. CDR3 in amino acids: CASSIRGAGVETQYF. CDR3 sequence (DNA): TGTGCCAGTAGTATTCGTGGGGCAGGGGTGGAGACCCAGTACTTC.

The chain is built from TRBV7-2 and TRBJ2-2, with 8 bases identical to TRBD2. Germline loops: CDR1 SGHTA, CDR2 FQGNSA. The ends lost 2 bases at V and 0 bases at J; junction bases unmatched: 8. The length of the CDR3 is 18 residues. CDR3 in amino acids: CASSLLAGRAANTGELFF. CDR3 sequence (DNA): TGTGCCAGCAGCTTACTAGCGGGTCGCGCCGCGAACACCGGGGAGCTGTTTTTT.

V is TRBV20-1 and J is TRBJ2-7; unclear D gene. V was clipped by 4 bases and J by 2 bases, with 0 bases between them. CDR3 length equals 9 residues. Germline V gene sequence: CDR1 DFQATT, CDR2 SNEGSKA (reference sequence). The CDR3 DNA reads as TGCAGTGCTACCTACGAGCAGTACTTC. It translates to CSATYEQYF.

The CDR3 here is CASSFRIYEQFF. The DNA for the CDR3 is TGTGCCAGCAGCTTTCGCATTTATGAGCAGTTCTTC. The V gene is TRBV11-2, the J gene TRBJ2-1; D is unresolved. This CDR3 has 12 residues. V was shortened by 3 bases and J by 8 bases, with 8 bases between the two germline ends. In germline, CDR1 is SGHAT, CDR2 FQNNGV.

The chain links TRBV18 to TRBJ2-3; 14 nucleotides agree with TRBD2. The V segment lost 4 bases and the J segment 1 base; nucleotides outside the gene matches: 1. Germline CDR1 is KGHSH and CDR2 is LQKENI. The length of the CDR3 is 16 residues. This CDR3 reads CASSRGLAGGTDTQYF. CDR3 bases: TGTGCCAGCTCACGGGGACTAGCGGGAGGCACAGATACGCAGTATTTT.

The chain links TRBV11-3 to TRBJ2-7; 7 bases fit TRBD1. This CDR3 region has 14 residues. Germline V gene sequence: CDR1 SGHNT, CDR2 YENEEA. V lost 5 bases to trimming and J lost 3 bases; unmatched junction nucleotides: 7. CDR3 region: CASSRRQGDYEQYF. The CDR3 DNA sequence: TGTGCCAGCAGCCGACGCCAGGGGGACTACGAGCAGTACTTC.